Below, one TCR beta chain is given with its context. Its antigen remains unidentified. This specimen belongs to a study of T cell responses to AZD1222 COVID-19 vaccine. Profiling relied on immunoSEQ multiplex PCR, and the TCRdb table lists in-frame clones only, not all of them. This table has around 160,000 clones, roughly nine tenths appearing once. Deletions cut 0 bases from V and 3 bases from J, with 9 bases between. Germline V CDR1 and CDR2: GTSNPN, SVGIG (reference sequence). This CDR3 comprises 14 residues. Second-dose schedules of about 4 or about 12 weeks were combined. Overall study results and limits: Rises in breadth and depth of Spike-specific TCRs came after two AZD1222 doses.

The receptor's source is an adult who received the AZD1222 COVID-19 vaccine. This chain joins TRBV30 and TRBJ1-5; D is ambiguous. The source was peripheral blood, collected 28 days after the second AZD1222 dose. Written as DNA, the CDR3 is TGTGCCTGGAGTGTACGCAGAGACAATCAGCCCCAGCATTTT. Translating gives CAWSVRRDNQPQHF. The whole variable domain, filled in from reference TRBV30 and TRBJ1-5, reads SQTIHQWPATLVQPVGSPLSLECTVEGTSNPNLYWYRQAAGRGLQLLFYSVGIGQISSEVPQNLSASRPQDRQFILSSKKLLLSDSGFYLCAWSVRRDNQPQHFGDGTRLSIL.